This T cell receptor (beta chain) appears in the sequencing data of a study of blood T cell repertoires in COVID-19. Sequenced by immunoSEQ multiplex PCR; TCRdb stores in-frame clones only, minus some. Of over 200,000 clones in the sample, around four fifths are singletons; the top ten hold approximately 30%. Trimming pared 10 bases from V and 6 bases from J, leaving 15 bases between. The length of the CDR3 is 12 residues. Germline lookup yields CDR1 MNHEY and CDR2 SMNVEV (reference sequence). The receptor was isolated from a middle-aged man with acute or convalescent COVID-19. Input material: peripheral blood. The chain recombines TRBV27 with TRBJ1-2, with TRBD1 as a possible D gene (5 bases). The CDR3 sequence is CATLGLAHGYTF. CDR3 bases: TGTGCCACCCTGGGACTTGCTCATGGCTACACCTTC.